The 12 T cell receptor beta chains below were found in one sample sequenced in a study of T-cell reconstitution after alpha-beta-depleted transplantation in children. Preparation of the TCRbeta library used unique molecular identifiers. A single record per CDR3 protein comes from TCRdb applying MiXCR to the PCR reads. The sample lists 500,000 or so distinct CDR3 sequences, approximately 10% occurring once. The specimen comprised PBMCs, mostly from graft donor cells, sampled 180 days after TCRalphabeta/CD19-depleted stem cell transplant. The receptors here all came from a female patient aged 2-15 years who had a stem cell transplant for aplastic anemia, so the T cells may come from the graft donor.

J is TRBJ2-4 and V is TRBV28; the D gene is possibly TRBD2 (6 bases). The CDR3 contains 17 residues. V was shortened by 5 bases and J by 0 bases, with 17 bases between the two germline ends. Germline V CDR1 and CDR2: MDHEN, SYDVKM. CDR3 bases: TGTGCCAGCAGTAGTTCGGGGGTTGGGGTAGCCAAAAACATTCAGTACTTC. It specifies CASSSSGVGVAKNIQYF.

The V and J genes are TRBV12-3 or TRBV12-4 and TRBJ2-3, with a possible D match to TRBD2 (5 bases). The V gene lost 8 bases and the J gene lost 1 base, with 10 bases spanning the gap. This CDR3 contains 13 residues. In nucleotides, the CDR3 is TGTGCCAGCGTTCCGAGGGGCACAGATACGCAGTATTTT. Its translation is CASVPRGTDTQYF.

The chain carries TRBV11-2 and TRBJ2-1; D is tentatively TRBD1 or TRBD2 (5 bases each). The CDR3 extends over 15 amino acids. V was clipped by 6 bases and J by 7 bases, with 19 bases between them. Germline CDR1 reads SGHAT; CDR2 reads FQNNGV. The CDR3 reads CASSSPGRLPNEQFF. The CDR3 coding sequence is TGTGCCAGCAGTTCACCGGGACGACTCCCTAATGAGCAGTTCTTC.

This clonotype showed up just a few times. V gene TRBV29-1 combines with J gene TRBJ2-5; D is possibly TRBD2 (6 bases). Trimming removed 3 bases at V and 0 bases at J, with 17 bases between. Looked up from germline, CDR1 is SQVTM and CDR2 is ANQGSEA. The CDR3 extends over 16 amino acids. The CDR3 loop reads CSVEPRPGLYQETQYF. The CDR3 DNA is TGCAGCGTTGAGCCTCGCCCGGGACTTTACCAAGAGACCCAGTACTTC.

J is TRBJ1-1 and V is TRBV7-2; TRBD1 aligns across 8 bases. The CDR3 is 13 residues long. V lost 5 bases and J lost 11; bases outside the gene matches: 10. Germline V gene sequence: CDR1 SGHTA, CDR2 FQGNSA. The CDR3 DNA reads as TGTGCCAGCAGCCTGGCAGGGGGCGGCCTTGCTTTCTTT. Its protein is CASSLAGGGLAFF.

The rearrangement uses TRBV7-9 and TRBJ2-7, with 10 bases matching TRBD1. The CDR3 extends over 16 amino acids. Germline loops: CDR1 SEHNR, CDR2 FQNEAQ (reference sequence). Losses at the gene ends were 1 base for V and 3 bases for J; bases not matched to a gene: 6. CDR3 nucleotides: TGTGCCAGCAGCTTAGACCCCGGACAGGGGGGCTACGAGCAGTACTTC. It codes for CASSLDPGQGGYEQYF.

This clonotype turned up a few times. This chain connects TRBV4-2 to TRBJ2-7; no clear D. In germline, CDR1 is LGHNA, CDR2 YNFKEQ. The CDR3 totals 15 residues. V was clipped by 0 bases and J by 3 bases, with 12 bases between them. The CDR3 bases are TGTGCCAGCAGCCAAGATGTGTTCCCTTTCTACGAGCAGTACTTC. Its translation: CASSQDVFPFYEQYF.

This chain links TRBV7-2 with TRBJ2-5; 10 bases map to TRBD2. The CDR3 has 14 amino acids. Germline V gene data show CDR1 as SGHTA and CDR2 as FQGNSA. V was pared by 7 bases and J by 4 bases, with 6 bases of the junction left unmatched. The CDR3 DNA reads as TGTGCCAGCAACCGAGCGGGAGGGAGAGAGACCCAGTACTTC. It codes for CASNRAGGRETQYF.

V and J are TRBV24-1 and TRBJ2-1, with 7 bases matching TRBD2. Germline values: CDR1 KGHDR, CDR2 SFDVKD. V lost 4 bases to trimming and J lost 0 bases; unmatched junction nucleotides: 5. The CDR3 loop spans 16 amino acids. CDR3 bases: TGTGCCACCAGTGACCGTCGCGGGAGCTCCTACAATGAGCAGTTCTTC. It encodes CATSDRRGSSYNEQFF.

The sample holds many counts of this clonotype. The chain employs TRBV12-3 or TRBV12-4 and TRBJ1-2, with unresolved D. There are 13 residues in the CDR3. The V end was cut by 5 bases, the J end by 10 bases, with 17 bases between. In DNA form, the CDR3 reads TGTGCCAGCAGTCCCCGGACGGTCACTATCTACACCTTC. Translation: CASSPRTVTIYTF.

The chain carries TRBV7-2 and TRBJ2-7, with 9 bases that match TRBD1. Germline V gene sequence: CDR1 SGHTA, CDR2 FQGNSA. The CDR3 sequence is 16 residues long. The junction had 10 bases not matched to a gene; V was cut back by 5 bases and J by 2 bases. In DNA form, the CDR3 reads TGTGCCAGCAGCCCCGGCGGCGGGACAGGGACCTACGAGCAGTACTTC. This sequence encodes CASSPGGGTGTYEQYF.

This clonotype was detected a few times. This chain joins TRBV4-2 and TRBJ2-1, with 7 positions matching TRBD2. The ends lost 1 base at V and 8 bases at J; junction bases unmatched: 8. The V gene's germline CDR1 is LGHNA and CDR2 YNFKEQ. The CDR3 spans 15 residues. As DNA, the CDR3 is TGTGCCAGCAGCCAAGGGTGGGAGGGCCTAGATGAGCAGTTCTTC. This encodes CASSQGWEGLDEQFF.